One sample yielded the 12 T cell receptor beta chains listed below, sequenced in a study of shared clonotypes between healthy human individuals. TCRdb's table, derived via immunoSEQ multiplex PCR, lists solely in-frame clones and lacks some. Of 800,000 or so clones listed, 96% are singletons. CD45RO-negative, CCR7-positively selected cells formed the naive CD8 fraction, excluding terminally differentiated effector memory CD45RA+ cells. The sequenced sample was naive CD8+ T cells sorted from blood. These receptors originate from a man in his thirties or forties in good health.

Written as DNA, the CDR3 is TGTGCCAGCAGCAGGCGACAGAAAATGAACACTGAAGCTTTCTTT. Translating gives CASSRRQKMNTEAFF. This chain connects TRBV5-6 to TRBJ1-1; maybe TRBD1 (5 bases). The V gene lost 4 bases and the J gene lost 0 bases, with 13 bases spanning the gap. Germline CDR1 reads SGHDT; CDR2 reads YYEEEE. The CDR3 contains 15 residues.

The V gene is TRBV18, the J gene TRBJ2-7; 12 bases align to TRBD1. Trimming cost V 0 bases and J 4 bases; bases outside gene matches: 4. The CDR3 runs 16 residues. Germline CDR1 is KGHSH and CDR2 is LQKENI. The DNA of the CDR3 is TGTGCCAGCTCACCACCGAGGGACAGGGGGCAGTACGAGCAGTACTTC. This gives the protein CASSPPRDRGQYEQYF.

This chain links TRBV7-3 with TRBJ2-3, with TRBD2 identical over 11 bases. V was clipped by 5 bases and J by 4 bases; unmatched bases: 8. The CDR3 has 16 amino acids. Germline CDR1 reads SGHTA; CDR2 reads FQGTGA. The CDR3 coding sequence is TGTGCCAGCAGCGCCCGTCTAGCGGGAGGAGCAGATACGCAGTATTTT. It codes for CASSARLAGGADTQYF.

V usage is TRBV10-3 and J usage is TRBJ2-3; 7 nucleotides match TRBD2. The CDR3 is 17 amino acids. Trimming took 0 bases from V and 3 from J; bases not matched to a gene: 9. CDR1 is ENHRY and CDR2 is SYGVKD in the germline V gene. CDR3 coding DNA: TGTGCCATCAGTGAGTCACGGGCTAGCGGAGAGACAGATACGCAGTATTTT. It specifies CAISESRASGETDTQYF.

The chain recombines TRBV19 with TRBJ1-2; D gene ambiguous. This CDR3 comprises 13 residues. Looked up from germline, CDR1 is LNHDA and CDR2 is SQIVND (reference sequence). Trimming cost V 1 base and J 2 bases, with 5 bases left between them. The CDR3 reads CASSIGLNYGYTF. The CDR3 coding sequence is TGTGCCAGTAGTATAGGATTAAACTATGGCTACACCTTC.

This clone was seen just once. The gene calls are TRBV7-9 and TRBJ1-1; no reliable D call. Germline V gene lookup returns CDR1 SEHNR and CDR2 FQNEAQ (reference sequence). CDR3 length: 15 residues. Trimming stripped 5 bases from V and 0 bases from J, with 13 bases between. The CDR3 DNA is TGTGCCAGCAGCCAAGGGTGGGGAATGAACACTGAAGCTTTCTTT. This sequence encodes CASSQGWGMNTEAFF.

The chain uses TRBV28 and TRBJ2-1, with 10 bases aligning to TRBD2. The CDR3 runs to 16 residues. Germline CDR1 is MDHEN and CDR2 is SYDVKM. Unmatched junction bases numbered 12, after V lost 5 bases and J lost 8 bases. In nucleotides, the CDR3 is TGTGCCAGCAGTATTCTGAGCGGGAGGGCCGTATATGAGCAGTTCTTC. Protein product: CASSILSGRAVYEQFF.

V is TRBV27 and J is TRBJ1-2; TRBD1 aligns across 9 bases. Germline CDR1 MNHEY, CDR2 SMNVEV (reference sequence). The CDR3 consists of 13 residues. V lost 5 bases and J lost 7; bases outside the gene matches: 5. The CDR3 here is CASSITGGSGYTF. The DNA for the CDR3 is TGTGCCAGCAGTATAACAGGGGGCTCTGGCTACACCTTC.

The J gene is TRBJ1-1, the V gene TRBV18; no firm D call. The CDR3 is 15 residues long. Germline CDR1 and CDR2: KGHSH and LQKENI. V shed 2 bases and J shed 0 bases, with 10 bases lying between them. Written as DNA, the CDR3 is TGTGCCAGCTCACCAAGAAGAGGGTTGAACACTGAAGCTTTCTTT. This gives the protein CASSPRRGLNTEAFF. The complete variable domain, with remaining parts taken from reference TRBV18 and TRBJ1-1, reads NAGVMQNPRHLVRRRGQEARLRCSPMKGHSHVYWYRQLPEEGLKFMVYLQKENIIDESGMPKERFSAEFPKEGPSILRIQQVVRGDSAAYFCASSPRRGLNTEAFFGQGTRLTVV.

V gene TRBV29-1 combines with J gene TRBJ1-5; 8 positions match TRBD1. Germline V gives CDR1 SQVTM, CDR2 ANQGSEA. J was trimmed by 3 bases and V by 7 bases; bases with no gene match: 8. The CDR3 totals 14 residues. The CDR3 loop reads CSARTGNFNQPQHF. The CDR3 DNA sequence: TGCAGCGCTCGGACAGGGAACTTCAATCAGCCCCAGCATTTT.

The chain couples TRBV7-9 to TRBJ2-4; D remains unclear. This CDR3 region has 15 residues. The germline V and J ends were trimmed by 3 bases and 0 bases, with 9 bases remaining between them. Looked up from germline, CDR1 is SEHNR and CDR2 is FQNEAQ (reference sequence). CDR3 protein: CASSLGSLAKNIQYF. The DNA for the CDR3 is TGTGCCAGCAGCTTGGGCAGCTTAGCCAAAAACATTCAGTACTTC.

This chain's CDR3 is CASSESIGTGSYEQYF. The DNA for the CDR3 is TGCGCCAGCAGTGAGTCGATCGGGACCGGATCCTACGAGCAGTACTTC. V is TRBV10-1 and J is TRBJ2-7, with D perhaps being TRBD1 or TRBD2 (5 bases each). Germline V gene sequence: CDR1 WNHNN, CDR2 SYGVQD (reference sequence). The CDR3 runs to 16 residues. Trimming shortened V by 0 bases and J by 1 base, and 13 bases separated the two germline ends.